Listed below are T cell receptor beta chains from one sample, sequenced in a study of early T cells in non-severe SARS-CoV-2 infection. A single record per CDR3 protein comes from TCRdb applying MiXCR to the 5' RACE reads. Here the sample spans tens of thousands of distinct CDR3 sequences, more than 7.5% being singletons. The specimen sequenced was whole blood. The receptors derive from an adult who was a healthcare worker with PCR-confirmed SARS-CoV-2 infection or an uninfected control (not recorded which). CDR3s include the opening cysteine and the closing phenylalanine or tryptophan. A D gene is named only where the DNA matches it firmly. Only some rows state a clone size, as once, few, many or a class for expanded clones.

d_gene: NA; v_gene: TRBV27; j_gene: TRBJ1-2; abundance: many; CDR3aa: CASSPHGEYGYTF; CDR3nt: TGTGCCAGCAGTCCACATGGCGAATATGGCTACACCTTC
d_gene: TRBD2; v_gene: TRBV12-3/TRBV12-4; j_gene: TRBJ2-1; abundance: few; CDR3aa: CASSYTSGIANEQFF; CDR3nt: TGTGCCAGCAGTTACACTAGCGGGATTGCCAATGAGCAGTTCTTC
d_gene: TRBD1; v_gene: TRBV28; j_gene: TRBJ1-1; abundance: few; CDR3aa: CASSQPQTQGSAFF; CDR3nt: TGTGCCAGCAGCCAACCTCAGACACAGGGGTCGGCTTTCTTT
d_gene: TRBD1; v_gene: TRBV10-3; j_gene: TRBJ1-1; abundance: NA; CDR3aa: CAISGFPGTGTTEAFF; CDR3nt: TGTGCCATCAGTGGATTCCCCGGGACAGGGACGACTGAAGCTTTCTTT
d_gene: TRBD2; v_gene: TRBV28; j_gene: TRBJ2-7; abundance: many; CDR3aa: CASSLYSGRAHEQYF; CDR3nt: TGTGCCAGCAGTTTATATAGCGGGAGGGCCCACGAGCAGTACTTC
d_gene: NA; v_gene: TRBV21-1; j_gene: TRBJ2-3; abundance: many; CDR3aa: CAKGLAGAADTQYF; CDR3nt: TGTGCCAAAGGACTAGCGGGAGCCGCAGATACGCAGTATTTT
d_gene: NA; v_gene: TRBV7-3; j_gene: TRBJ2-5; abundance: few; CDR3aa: CASSAMAGPQETQYF; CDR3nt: TGTGCCAGCAGCGCGATGGCGGGCCCTCAAGAGACCCAGTACTTC
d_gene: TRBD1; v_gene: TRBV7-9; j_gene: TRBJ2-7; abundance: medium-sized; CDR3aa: CASSLGTGTEQYF; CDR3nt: TGTGCCAGCAGCTTAGGGACAGGGACCGAGCAGTACTTC
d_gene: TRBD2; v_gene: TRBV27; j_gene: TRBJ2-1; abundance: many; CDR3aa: CASSMGLAANNEQFF; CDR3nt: TGTGCCAGCAGTATGGGACTAGCAGCGAACAATGAGCAGTTCTTC
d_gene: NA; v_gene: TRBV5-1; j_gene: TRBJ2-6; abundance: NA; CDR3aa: CASSLGAHSGANVLTF; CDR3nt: TGCGCCAGCAGCTTGGGGGCCCACTCTGGGGCCAACGTCCTGACTTTC
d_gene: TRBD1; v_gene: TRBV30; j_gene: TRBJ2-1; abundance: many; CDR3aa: CAYRDSNLDFYNEQFF; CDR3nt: TGTGCCTACCGGGACAGCAACCTCGACTTCTACAATGAGCAGTTCTTC
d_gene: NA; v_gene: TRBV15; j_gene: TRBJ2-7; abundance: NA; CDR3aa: CATSPYGQYEQYF; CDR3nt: TGTGCCACCAGCCCCTACGGCCAGTACGAGCAGTACTTC
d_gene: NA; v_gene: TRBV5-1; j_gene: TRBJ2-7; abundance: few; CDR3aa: CASSLGSDNEQYF; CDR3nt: TGCGCCAGCAGCTTGGGCTCGGATAATGAGCAGTACTTC
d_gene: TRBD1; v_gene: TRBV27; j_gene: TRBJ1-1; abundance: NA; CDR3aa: CASSLRGSATEAFF; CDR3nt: TGTGCCAGCAGTCTCAGGGGGTCCGCCACTGAAGCTTTCTTT
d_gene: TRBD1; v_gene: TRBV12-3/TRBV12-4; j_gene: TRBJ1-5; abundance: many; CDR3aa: CASSPLGQGHQPQHF; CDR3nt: TGTGCCAGCAGTCCTCTCGGACAGGGGCATCAGCCCCAGCATTTT
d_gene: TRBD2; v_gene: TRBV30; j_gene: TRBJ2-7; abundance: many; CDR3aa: CAWSVDGRAPEQYF; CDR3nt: TGTGCCTGGAGTGTAGACGGGAGGGCGCCCGAGCAGTACTTC
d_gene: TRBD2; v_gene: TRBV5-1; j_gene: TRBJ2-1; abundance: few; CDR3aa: CASSLGGTSGTGAEEQFF; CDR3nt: TGCGCCAGCAGCTTGGGTGGGACTAGCGGAACCGGGGCGGAGGAGCAGTTCTTC
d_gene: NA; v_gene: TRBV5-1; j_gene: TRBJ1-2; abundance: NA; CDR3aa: CASSLDGGGYGYTF; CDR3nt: TGCGCCAGCAGCTTGGACGGAGGAGGCTATGGCTACACCTTC
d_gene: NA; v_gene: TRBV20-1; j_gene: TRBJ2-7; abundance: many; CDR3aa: CSARMGESSYEQYF; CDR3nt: TGCAGTGCGCGTATGGGGGAATCCTCCTACGAGCAGTACTTC
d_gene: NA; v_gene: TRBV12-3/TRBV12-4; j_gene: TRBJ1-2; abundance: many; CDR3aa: CASSETKKNYGYTF; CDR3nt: TGTGCCAGCAGTGAGACAAAGAAGAACTATGGCTACACCTTC
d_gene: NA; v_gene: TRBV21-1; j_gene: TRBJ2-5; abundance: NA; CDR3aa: CASSKKKREYQETQYF; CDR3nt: TGTGCCAGCAGCAAAAAAAAGCGGGAGTACCAAGAGACCCAGTACTTC
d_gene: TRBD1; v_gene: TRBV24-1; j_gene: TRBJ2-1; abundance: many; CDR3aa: CATSDSGQLTYNEQFF; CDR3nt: TGTGCCACCAGTGATTCGGGACAGTTAACCTACAATGAGCAGTTCTTC
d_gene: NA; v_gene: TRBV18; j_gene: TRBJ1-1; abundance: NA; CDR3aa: CASSPLQGGMNTEAFF; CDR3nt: TGTGCCAGCTCACCACTCCAGGGTGGGATGAACACTGAAGCTTTCTTT
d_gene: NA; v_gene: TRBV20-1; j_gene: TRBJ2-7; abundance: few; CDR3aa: CSARPTSSYEQYF; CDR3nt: TGCAGTGCCCGACCGACTAGCTCCTACGAGCAGTACTTC
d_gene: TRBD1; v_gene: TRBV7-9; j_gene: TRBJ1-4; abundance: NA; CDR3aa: CASSSLRGLAEKLFF; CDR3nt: TGTGCCAGCAGCTCCTTGAGGGGGCTAGCGGAAAAACTGTTTTTT
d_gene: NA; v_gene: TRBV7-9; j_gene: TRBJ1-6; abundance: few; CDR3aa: CASSLVAGNSPLHF; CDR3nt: TGTGCCAGCAGCTTAGTGGCGGGGAATTCACCCCTCCACTTT
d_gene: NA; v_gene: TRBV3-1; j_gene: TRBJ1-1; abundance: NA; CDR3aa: CASSRLGHPTEAFF; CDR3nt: TGTGCCAGCAGCCGCCTAGGGCACCCCACTGAAGCTTTCTTT
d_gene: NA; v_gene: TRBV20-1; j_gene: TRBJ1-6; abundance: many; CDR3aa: CSAPAGDSYNSPLHF; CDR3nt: TGCAGTGCTCCTGCAGGGGACTCCTATAATTCACCCCTCCACTTT
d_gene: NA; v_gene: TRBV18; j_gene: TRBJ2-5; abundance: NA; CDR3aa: CASSRRLNQETQYF; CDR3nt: TGTGCCAGCTCACGGAGACTCAATCAAGAGACCCAGTACTTC
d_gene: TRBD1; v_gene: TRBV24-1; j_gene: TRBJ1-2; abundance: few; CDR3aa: CATSDPGQGRGGYTF; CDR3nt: TGTGCCACCAGTGATCCCGGACAGGGGCGGGGTGGCTACACCTTC
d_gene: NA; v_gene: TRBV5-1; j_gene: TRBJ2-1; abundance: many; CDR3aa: CASSLTTGGSYNEQFF; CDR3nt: TGCGCCAGCAGCTTGACGACAGGAGGGTCCTACAATGAGCAGTTCTTC
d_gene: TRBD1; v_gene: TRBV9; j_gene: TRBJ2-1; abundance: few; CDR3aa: CASSSHVGQGRNEQFF; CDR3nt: TGTGCCAGCAGCTCTCACGTGGGACAGGGGAGGAATGAGCAGTTCTTC
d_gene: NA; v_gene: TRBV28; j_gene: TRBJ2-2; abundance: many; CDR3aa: CASSSSPTGELFF; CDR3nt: TGTGCCAGCAGTTCCAGCCCGACCGGGGAGCTGTTTTTT
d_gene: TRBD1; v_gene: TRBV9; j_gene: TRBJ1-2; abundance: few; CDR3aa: CASSWDSFGGYTF; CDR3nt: TGTGCCAGCAGCTGGGACAGCTTTGGTGGCTACACCTTC
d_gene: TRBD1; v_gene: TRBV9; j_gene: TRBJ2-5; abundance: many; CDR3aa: CASSSRDRGQETQYF; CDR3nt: TGTGCCAGCAGCTCCCGGGACAGGGGCCAAGAGACCCAGTACTTC
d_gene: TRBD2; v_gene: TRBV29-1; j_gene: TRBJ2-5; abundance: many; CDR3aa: CSVALREGPETQYF; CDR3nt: TGCAGCGTTGCTTTGCGGGAGGGCCCAGAGACCCAGTACTTC
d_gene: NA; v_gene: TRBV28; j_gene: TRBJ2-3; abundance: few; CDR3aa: CASSSTVAHTDTQYF; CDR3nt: TGTGCCAGCAGCTCGACAGTGGCCCACACAGATACGCAGTATTTT
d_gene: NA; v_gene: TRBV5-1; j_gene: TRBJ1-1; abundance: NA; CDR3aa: CASSFSGEAFF; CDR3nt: TGCGCCAGCAGCTTCAGTGGTGAAGCTTTCTTT
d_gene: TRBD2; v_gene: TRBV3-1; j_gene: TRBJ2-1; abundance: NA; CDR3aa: CASSQAYLAGRSYNEQFF; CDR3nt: TGTGCCAGCAGCCAAGCCTACTTAGCGGGCCGCTCCTACAATGAGCAGTTCTTC
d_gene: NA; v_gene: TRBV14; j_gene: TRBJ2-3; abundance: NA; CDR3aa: CASSQATDTQYF; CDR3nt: TGTGCCAGCAGCCAAGCAACAGATACGCAGTATTTT
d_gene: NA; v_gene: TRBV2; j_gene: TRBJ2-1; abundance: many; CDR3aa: CASSESTTSGDNEQFF; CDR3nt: TGTGCCAGCAGTGAATCAACCACTAGTGGCGACAATGAGCAGTTCTTC